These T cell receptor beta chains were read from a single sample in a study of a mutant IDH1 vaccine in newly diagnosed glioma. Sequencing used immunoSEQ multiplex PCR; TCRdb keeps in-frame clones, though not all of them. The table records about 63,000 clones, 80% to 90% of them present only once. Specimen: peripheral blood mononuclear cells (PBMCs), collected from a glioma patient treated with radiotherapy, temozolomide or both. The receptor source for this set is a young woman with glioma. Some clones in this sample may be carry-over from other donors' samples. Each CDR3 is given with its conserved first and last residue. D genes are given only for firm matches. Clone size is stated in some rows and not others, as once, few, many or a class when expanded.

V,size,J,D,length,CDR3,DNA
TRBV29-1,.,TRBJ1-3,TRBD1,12,CSVQGAESTIYF,TGCAGCGTGCAGGGGGCAGAGAGCACCATATATTTT
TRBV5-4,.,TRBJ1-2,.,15,CASSLRQGTNYGYTF,TGTGCCAGCAGCTTGAGGCAGGGAACTAACTATGGCTACACCTTC
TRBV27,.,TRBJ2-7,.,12,CASSFQGYEQYF,TGTGCCAGCAGTTTCCAGGGTTACGAGCAGTACTTC
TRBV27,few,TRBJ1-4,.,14,CASSKGRRPFGLFF,TGTGCCAGCAGCAAGGGCAGGCGGCCGTTCGGACTGTTTTTT
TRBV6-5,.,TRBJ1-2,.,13,CASSTDGHYGYTF,TGTGCCAGCAGTACGGACGGGCACTATGGCTACACCTTC
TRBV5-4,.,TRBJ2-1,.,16,CASSRTLGTSYNEQFF,TGTGCCAGCAGCCGGACACTAGGGACCTCCTACAATGAGCAGTTCTTC
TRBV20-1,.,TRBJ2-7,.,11,CSAGDSQEQYF,TGCAGTGCAGGGGACTCTCAAGAGCAGTACTTC
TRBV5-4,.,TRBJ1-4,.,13,CASSLGAQEKLFF,TGTGCCAGCAGCTTGGGTGCCCAAGAAAAACTGTTTTTT
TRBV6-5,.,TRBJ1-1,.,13,CASSRGQNTEAFF,TGTGCCAGCAGCCGAGGACAGAACACTGAAGCTTTCTTT
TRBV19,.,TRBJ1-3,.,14,CASKHLSSGNTIYF,TGTGCCAGTAAACACTTGAGCTCTGGAAACACCATATATTTT
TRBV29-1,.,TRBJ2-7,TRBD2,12,CSVTGRSYEQYF,TGCAGCGTAACCGGGAGGTCCTACGAGCAGTACTTC
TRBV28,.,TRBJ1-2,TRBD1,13,CARGQGGNYGYTF,TGTGCCAGGGGACAGGGGGGAAACTATGGCTACACCTTC
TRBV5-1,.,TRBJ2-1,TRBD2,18,CASSPDGLAGGLDNEQFF,TGCGCCAGCAGCCCCGATGGACTAGCGGGGGGGCTGGACAATGAGCAGTTCTTC
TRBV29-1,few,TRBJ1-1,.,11,CSGLENTEAFF,TGCAGCGGGCTCGAAAACACTGAAGCTTTCTTT
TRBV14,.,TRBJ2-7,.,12,CASSQGVWGQYF,TGTGCCAGCAGCCAAGGGGTATGGGGGCAGTACTTC
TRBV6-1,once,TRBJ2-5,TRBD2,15,CASTGTSGSSETQYF,TGTGCCAGCACCGGGACTAGCGGGAGCAGTGAGACCCAGTACTTC
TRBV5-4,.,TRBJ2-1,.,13,CASSPTGSNEQFF,TGTGCCAGCAGCCCTACAGGTTCCAATGAGCAGTTCTTC
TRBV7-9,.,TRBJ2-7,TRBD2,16,CASSLGASGRPYEQYF,TGTGCCAGCAGCTTGGGGGCTAGCGGGAGACCCTACGAGCAGTACTTC
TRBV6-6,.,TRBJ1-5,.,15,CASTPPGRSNQPQHF,TGTGCCAGCACTCCTCCAGGGCGTAGCAATCAGCCCCAGCATTTT
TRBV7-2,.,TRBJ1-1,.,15,CASSLVEGRGTEAFF,TGTGCCAGCAGCTTAGTTGAGGGTCGTGGCACTGAAGCTTTCTTT
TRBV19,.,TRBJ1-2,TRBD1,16,CASSMGTDLYNYGYTF,TGTGCCAGTAGTATGGGGACAGACCTCTATAACTATGGCTACACCTTC
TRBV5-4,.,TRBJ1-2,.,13,CASSLAVREGYTF,TGTGCCAGCAGCTTGGCGGTTAGGGAAGGCTACACCTTC
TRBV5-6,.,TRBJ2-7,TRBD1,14,CASSFNRGNDEQYF,TGTGCCAGCAGCTTTAACAGGGGGAACGACGAGCAGTACTTC
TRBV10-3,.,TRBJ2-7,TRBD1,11,CAMADRDLQYF,TGTGCCATGGCAGACAGGGATCTACAGTACTTC
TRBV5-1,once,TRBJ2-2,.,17,CASSLGHRGANTGELFF,TGCGCCAGCAGCTTGGGGCACCGCGGGGCCAACACCGGGGAGCTGTTTTTT
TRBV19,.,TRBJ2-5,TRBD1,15,CASSIQQGRLETQYF,TGTGCCAGTAGTATACAACAGGGGCGCTTGGAGACCCAGTACTTC
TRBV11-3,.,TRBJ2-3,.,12,CASSLGTDTQYF,TGTGCCAGCAGCCTGGGCACAGATACGCAGTATTTT
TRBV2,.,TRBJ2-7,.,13,CASSPTVSYEQYF,TGTGCCAGCAGCCCGACGGTATCCTACGAGCAGTACTTC
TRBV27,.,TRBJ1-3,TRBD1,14,CASRRQGAGNTIYF,TGTGCCAGCAGACGACAGGGGGCTGGAAACACCATATATTTT
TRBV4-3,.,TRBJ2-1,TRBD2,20,CASSQETIYIAGALYNEQFF,TGCGCCAGCAGCCAAGAGACCATTTACATAGCGGGAGCCCTCTACAATGAGCAGTTCTTC
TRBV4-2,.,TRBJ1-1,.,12,CASSQDQGEAFF,TGTGCCAGCAGCCAAGATCAGGGGGAAGCTTTCTTT
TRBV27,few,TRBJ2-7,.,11,CASSFGYEQYF,TGTGCCAGCAGTTTCGGCTACGAGCAGTACTTC
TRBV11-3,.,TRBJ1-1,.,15,CASSLSQVRNTEAFF,TGTGCCAGCAGCTTAAGTCAGGTTAGGAACACTGAAGCTTTCTTT
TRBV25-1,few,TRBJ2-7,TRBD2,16,CASSAPKGSGGYEQYF,TGTGCCAGCAGTGCCCCTAAGGGTAGCGGGGGCTACGAGCAGTACTTC
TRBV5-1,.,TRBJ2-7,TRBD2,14,CASSLSSGGVEQYF,TGCGCCAGCAGCTTGTCCAGCGGGGGGGTAGAGCAGTACTTC
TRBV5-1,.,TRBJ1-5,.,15,CASSLTGKDNQPQHF,TGCGCCAGCAGCTTGACAGGGAAAGACAATCAGCCCCAGCATTTT
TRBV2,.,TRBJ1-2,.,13,CASRWEAIYGYTF,TGTGCCAGCCGATGGGAGGCCATCTATGGCTACACCTTC